The T cell receptor beta chain described here comes from a study of T cells in Graves' hyperthyroidism and ophthalmopathy. Using RNA transcripts as the source, TCR beta CDR3 regions were amplified. The HTBI primer set served for first-round RT-PCR of the TCR CDR3. TCRdb passed the multiplex PCR reads through MiXCR, listing each CDR3 protein once. Seen here are about 400,000 distinct CDR3 sequences, under 15% observed once, and the top ten hold approximately 30%. The CDR3 runs 15 residues. Trimming cost V 5 bases and J 7 bases; bases outside gene matches: 14. From germline, CDR1 is MNHNS and CDR2 SASEGT. Study findings and constraints: Most thyroid clonotypes with frequency above 0.001 were detected in blood.

Absent ophthalmopathy progression within 18 months defined stable Graves' hyperthyroidism. This clonotype has at least ten counts. Its antigen is still unknown. The chain carries TRBV6-1 and TRBJ2-7, with TRBD1 matching 7 bases. The TCR sequence derives from a woman aged 30 to 39 with Graves' hyperthyroidism. Material: blood. The chain's CDR3 is CASSQQGYSPTEQYF. Here the CDR3 DNA reads TGTGCCAGCAGTCAACAGGGGTACTCCCCTACTGAGCAGTACTTC.